These 2 T cell receptor beta chains came from one sample sequenced in a study of blood T cell repertoires in COVID-19. TCRdb's copy holds only in-frame clones and misses some; the assay was immunoSEQ multiplex PCR. This table holds about 90,000 clones, 75% to 85% found once. Sequenced: peripheral blood. The receptors were sampled from a woman in her seventies with acute or convalescent COVID-19.

The V and J genes are TRBV7-9 and TRBJ1-5; unclear D gene. Trimming left V 0 bases short and J 0 bases short, with 12 bases between. Germline V lookup: CDR1 SEHNR, CDR2 FQNEAQ (reference sequence). The CDR3 runs to 17 residues. The CDR3 spells CASSLALAGISNQPQHF. CDR3 bases: TGTGCCAGCAGCTTAGCGTTGGCAGGAATTAGCAATCAGCCCCAGCATTTT.

This clone was detected once. This chain links TRBV28 with TRBJ2-5; 8 bases are a match to TRBD2. Per the germline V gene, CDR1 is MDHEN and CDR2 is SYDVKM. The CDR3 is made up of 16 amino acids. V shed 3 bases and J 2 bases; nucleotides not matched to a gene: 8. CDR3 protein: CASSFDSGRGQETQYF. CDR3 in DNA: TGTGCCAGCAGTTTTGATTCCGGGAGGGGGCAAGAGACCCAGTACTTC.